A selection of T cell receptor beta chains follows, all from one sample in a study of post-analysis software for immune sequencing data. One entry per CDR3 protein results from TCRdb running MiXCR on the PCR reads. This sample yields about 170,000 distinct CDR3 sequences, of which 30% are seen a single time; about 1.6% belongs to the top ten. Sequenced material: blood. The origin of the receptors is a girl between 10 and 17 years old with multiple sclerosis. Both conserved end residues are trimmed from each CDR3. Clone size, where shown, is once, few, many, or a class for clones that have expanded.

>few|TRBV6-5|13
TSSYSERDQETQY
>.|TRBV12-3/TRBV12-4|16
ASIPRGPHSPMNTEAF
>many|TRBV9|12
ASSVDTTQETQY
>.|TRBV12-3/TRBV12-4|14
AGTLLAAGNTGELF
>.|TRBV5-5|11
ASSLVDDTEAF
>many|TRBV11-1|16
ASSFPASGPRRADTQY
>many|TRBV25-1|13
ASSHPGGRQETQY
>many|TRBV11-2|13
ASSSRETGDGTQY
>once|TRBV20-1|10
SASSQYNEQF
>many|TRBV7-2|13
ASSLDTDSNQPQH
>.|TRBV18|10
ASSPRMETQY
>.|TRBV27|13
ASSSPGEAEQPQH
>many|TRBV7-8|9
ASSEIYEQY
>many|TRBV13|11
ASSLLRRAEQY
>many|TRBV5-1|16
ASSLVGLGLSLSYEQY
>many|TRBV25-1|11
ASSELDRYEQY
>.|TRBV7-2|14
ASSHVALADTGELF
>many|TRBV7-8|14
ASSLATGVGNQPQH
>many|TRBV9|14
ASSVGRGTGNYGYT
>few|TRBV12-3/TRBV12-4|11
ASIGTGDSPLH
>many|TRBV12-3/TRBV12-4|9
ASSLGDTQY
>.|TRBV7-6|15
ASSLGMKRRPYNEQY
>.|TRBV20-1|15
SARDRGGRLSTDTQY
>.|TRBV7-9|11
ASSFPPQNEQF
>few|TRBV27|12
ASSTDRYNYEQY
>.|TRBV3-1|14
ASSRGLANQYNEQY
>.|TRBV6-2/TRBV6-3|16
ASSRPMGLAGTNHEQY
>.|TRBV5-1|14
ASSLAWVWDAGELF
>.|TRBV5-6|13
ASSLGGQGAQDAF
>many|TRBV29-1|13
SVARTGGFSYEQY
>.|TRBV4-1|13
ASSQEDGGVTEAF
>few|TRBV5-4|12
ASSSGRGSYGYT
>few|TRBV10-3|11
AISESESQPQH
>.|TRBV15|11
ATSPPLGETQY
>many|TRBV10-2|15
ASSTTSSGMQTDTQY
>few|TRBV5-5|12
ASRSGGIMDTQY
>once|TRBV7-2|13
TNLGVGLGTDTQY
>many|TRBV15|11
ATSSGTSPEQF
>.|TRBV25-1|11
ASRPWDTGELF
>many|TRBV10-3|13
AISEGLGIQETQY
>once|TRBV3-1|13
ASSQSAGRGSPLH